This T cell receptor (beta chain) was identified during a study of T cell responses to AZD1222 COVID-19 vaccine. Profiling relied on immunoSEQ multiplex PCR, and the TCRdb table lists in-frame clones only, not all of them. Of 150,000 to 200,000 clones in the sample, over 90% are singletons; the top ten hold 3.5% to 5%. Overall study findings and caveats: No repertoire was sampled before or during the peak T cell response, only after it.

This clone turned up a few times. Its antigen is not identified. CDR1 LNHDA and CDR2 SQIVND come from the germline V gene (reference sequence). This CDR3 has 15 residues. Trimming pared 2 bases from V and 6 bases from J, leaving 16 bases between. The sample was peripheral blood, taken on day 0 of AZD1222 vaccination. The chain links TRBV19 to TRBJ1-1; D not certain. The sequence derives from an adult in good health. The DNA of the CDR3 is TGTGCCAGTAGTATATACACTCGGGGTAGGGCTGAAGCTTTCTTT. It is translated as CASSIYTRGRAEAFF.